The 24 T cell receptor beta chains presented below share a single source sample, sequenced in a study of T cell changes during pregnancy in multiple sclerosis. Sequencing was performed with immunoSEQ multiplex PCR; in TCRdb, only in-frame clones are kept and a portion is missing. Among roughly 59,000 clones listed, 93% were seen once. Material: CD4+ T cells from peripheral blood mononuclear cells, obtained before pregnancy. The source is a female donor with multiple sclerosis, enrolled in a pregnancy study.

V and J are TRBV14 and TRBJ2-7; TRBD2 aligns across 10 bases. V shed 3 bases, J shed 7 bases, and the junction held 6 bases outside the gene matches. This CDR3 is built from 14 residues. Germline V gives CDR1 SGHDN, CDR2 FVKESK. As DNA, the CDR3 is TGTGCCAGCAGCCAGCTAGCGGGAGCCCCTGAGCAGTACTTC. It codes for CASSQLAGAPEQYF.

Only one count was recorded for this clone. V usage is TRBV30 and J usage is TRBJ2-1, with D tentatively TRBD2 (5 bases). Trimming cost V 3 bases and J 6 bases, with 15 bases left between them. This CDR3 has 14 residues. Germline CDR1 GTSNPN, CDR2 SVGIG (reference sequence). The CDR3 region is CAWRGDREGNEQFF. CDR3 sequence (DNA): TGTGCCTGGAGGGGAGATAGGGAAGGCAATGAGCAGTTCTTC.

This CDR3 is CASSLSGGHTQYF. The CDR3 DNA follows: TGTGCCAGCAGTTTATCGGGGGGACATACGCAGTATTTT. The V gene is TRBV27, the J gene TRBJ2-3; maybe TRBD2 (6 bases). This CDR3 comprises 13 residues. The germline CDR1 and CDR2 sequences are MNHEY and SMNVEV (reference sequence). V was clipped by 0 bases and J by 7 bases, with 8 bases between them.

The rearrangement joins TRBV5-1 to TRBJ2-2; D is perhaps TRBD2 (5 bases). V lost 3 bases and J lost 0, with 12 bases in between. The CDR3 runs to 16 residues. The germline CDR1 and CDR2 sequences are SGHRS and YFSETQ. CDR3 amino acids: CASSYGKASNTGELFF. The CDR3 bases are TGCGCCAGCAGCTACGGGAAGGCGTCGAACACCGGGGAGCTGTTTTTT.

The J gene is TRBJ1-6, the V gene TRBV10-3, with TRBD1 matching 11 bases. The CDR3 spans 13 residues. Germline CDR1 ENHRY, CDR2 SYGVKD. The V segment lost 7 bases and the J segment 8 bases; nucleotides outside the gene matches: 1. The CDR3 DNA reads TGTGCCATCATGGGACAGGGGGATTCACCCCTCCACTTT. It translates to CAIMGQGDSPLHF.

This clone was seen a single time. The gene calls are TRBV6-5 and TRBJ1-5, with D unclear. The CDR3 sequence is 15 residues long. Deletions cut 5 bases from V and 0 bases from J, with 11 bases between. CDR1 and CDR2 from the germline V gene are MNHEY and SVGAGI. CDR3 coding DNA: TGTGCCAGCAGTCGGCATCGGGATAGCAATCAGCCCCAGCATTTT. Translation: CASSRHRDSNQPQHF.

The chain carries TRBV29-1 and TRBJ2-1; 9 bases are a match to TRBD2. Germline V lookup: CDR1 SQVTM, CDR2 ANQGSEA. This CDR3 spans 13 amino acids. The CDR3 here is CSGGRVVRNEQFF. The CDR3 nucleotides read TGCAGTGGCGGGAGGGTAGTAAGAAATGAGCAGTTCTTC.

The J gene is TRBJ2-3, the V gene TRBV11-3; 7 bases are a match to TRBD2. Germline V CDR1 and CDR2: SGHNT, YENEEA. Trimming removed 2 bases from V and 4 bases from J; junction bases left unmatched: 6. CDR3 length: 15 amino acids. The CDR3 DNA reads TGTGCCAGCAGCTTATTGGGAGGGCCTGCAGATACGCAGTATTTT. It encodes CASSLLGGPADTQYF. The variable domain in full, with the rest retrieved from reference TRBV11-3 and TRBJ2-3, is EAGVVQSPRYKIIEKKQPVAFWCNPISGHNTLYWYLQNLGQGPELLIRYENEEAVDDSQLPKDRFSAERLKGVDSTLKIQPAELGDSAVYLCASSLLGGPADTQYFGPGTRLTVL.

The CDR3 nucleotides read TGCAGTGCTAGTTCGGGATACAAACTGTTTTTT. It codes for CSASSGYKLFF. The V call is TRBV20-1, the J call TRBJ1-4; D call uncertain. V lost 3 bases, J lost 11 bases, and 10 bases lay in between. The CDR3 is 11 residues long. Germline CDR1 DFQATT, CDR2 SNEGSKA (reference sequence).

The V call is TRBV6-5, the J call TRBJ2-7, with 15 bases aligning to TRBD2. The CDR3 covers 15 residues. The V and J ends lost 6 bases and 2 bases, in that order; junction bases with no gene match: 2. Germline CDR1 is MNHEY and CDR2 is SVGAGI. CDR3 coding DNA: TGTGCCAGCAGGGGACTAGCGGGAGGCACCTACGAGCAGTACTTC. Protein product: CASRGLAGGTYEQYF.

V is TRBV27 and J is TRBJ1-2, with TRBD1 matching 8 bases. This CDR3 is built from 16 residues. CDR1 is MNHEY and CDR2 is SMNVEV in the germline V gene (reference sequence). V was pared by 7 bases and J by 4 bases, with 14 bases of the junction left unmatched. The CDR3 DNA sequence: TGTGCCAGCACAAACCTTGACAGGGGACCACTCTATGGCTACACCTTC. This codes for CASTNLDRGPLYGYTF.

This clone was found once. The CDR3 coding sequence is TGTGCCAGCAGTAAAATCGGGACGGGAGGGCCGAACACCGGGGAGCTGTTTTTT. It codes for CASSKIGTGGPNTGELFF. The chain employs TRBV6-4 and TRBJ2-2, with 8 bases identical to TRBD2. Losses at the gene ends were 5 bases for V and 0 bases for J; bases not matched to a gene: 11. In germline, CDR1 is MRHNA, CDR2 SNTAGT. The CDR3 sequence is 18 residues long.

This rearrangement joins TRBV18 to TRBJ2-1; 8 bases are shared with TRBD2. V dropped 1 base and J dropped 2; count of bases not matched to a gene: 1. There are 15 residues in the CDR3. The germline V gene encodes CDR1 KGHSH and CDR2 LQKENI. CDR3 amino acids: CASSPRAGAYNEQFF. CDR3 DNA sequence: TGTGCCAGCTCACCACGAGCGGGAGCCTACAATGAGCAGTTCTTC.

The chain couples TRBV2 to TRBJ1-2; TRBD1 might be the D (6 bases). Germline V lookup: CDR1 SNHLY, CDR2 FYNNEI. V gave up 6 bases and J gave up 2 bases, with 22 bases separating them. CDR3 size: 17 residues. The CDR3 nucleotides are TGTGCCAGCAGGCCATTGGGGGCGGGGGTGGCGAACTATGGCTACACCTTC. Translating gives CASRPLGAGVANYGYTF.

For this clone: A junction end diverges from the germline sequence, so it may reflect a read error. The chain couples TRBV29-1 to TRBJ2-1; the match to TRBD2 covers 14 bases. Germline values: CDR1 SQVTM, CDR2 ANQGSEA. The CDR3 extends over 14 amino acids. CDR3 sequence reads: CSVTGTSGSNGQFF. CDR3 DNA: TGCAGCGTTACCGGGACTAGCGGGAGTAATGGGCAGTTCTTC.

The gene calls are TRBV5-3 and TRBJ2-1, with D tentatively TRBD2 (6 bases). TRBV5-3 is an ORF for which the function is uncertain. The V end was cut by 6 bases, the J end by 5 bases, with 15 bases between. This CDR3 has 14 amino acids. Here the CDR3 reads CARTSGRKHNEQFF. The CDR3 DNA sequence: TGTGCCAGAACCAGCGGGCGCAAGCACAATGAGCAGTTCTTC.

This sequence joins TRBV19 and TRBJ1-5; 7 nucleotides align to TRBD1. Germline V CDR1 and CDR2: LNHDA, SQIVND (reference sequence). Trimming removed 3 bases from V and 7 bases from J; junction bases left unmatched: 15. CDR3 length equals 17 residues. The CDR3 bases are TGTGCCAGTAGTATGTATCCTAAGGGGGCGAAATTACAGCCCCAGCATTTT. It translates to CASSMYPKGAKLQPQHF.

The V call is TRBV9, the J call TRBJ2-2; 9 nucleotides agree with TRBD2. The J segment lost 6 bases and the V segment lost 2 bases, leaving 2 bases of the junction unmatched. The CDR3 consists of 14 residues. The V gene's germline CDR1 is SGDLS and CDR2 YYNGEE. In DNA, the CDR3 is TGTGCCAGCAGCGTTTTAGCGGGAGCCGGGGAGCTGTTTTTT. Translating gives CASSVLAGAGELFF.

This rearrangement joins TRBV2 to TRBJ2-1; no clear D gene. V was trimmed by 6 bases and J by 3 bases, leaving 12 bases between them. The CDR3 has 14 residues. The V gene's germline CDR1 is SNHLY and CDR2 FYNNEI. The CDR3 nucleotides are TGTGCCAGCAGACCGCTTTCGGGCTACAATGAGCAGTTCTTC. It yields the protein CASRPLSGYNEQFF.

The chain joins TRBV30 to TRBJ1-2; 9 nucleotides match TRBD1. The V segment lost 2 bases and the J segment 5 bases; nucleotides outside the gene matches: 6. This CDR3 has 14 residues. Germline assignment: CDR1 GTSNPN and CDR2 SVGIG (reference sequence). CDR3 in DNA: TGTGCCTGGAGTCCGGACAGGGGCGGGTATGGCTACACCTTC. Its translation: CAWSPDRGGYGYTF.

V is TRBV27 and J is TRBJ2-3; TRBD2 agrees at 8 bases. Germline V CDR1 and CDR2: MNHEY, SMNVEV (reference sequence). The trim removed 3 bases at V and 5 bases at J, leaving 4 bases unmatched. This CDR3 region has 14 residues. CDR3 coding DNA: TGTGCCAGCAGTTTGGACGGGAGGGTAGATACGCAGTATTTT. Translated, it gives CASSLDGRVDTQYF.

The rearrangement uses TRBV6-6 and TRBJ1-1, with D possibly being TRBD1 (6 bases). Between the trimmed V and J ends, which lost 6 bases and 8 bases, there was a span of 22 bases. Germline V gene sequence: CDR1 MNHNY, CDR2 SVGAGI (reference sequence). This CDR3 is built from 15 residues. The CDR3 coding sequence is TGTGCCAGCAGCCAGGACAGTACACCGTCTAGGGAAGCTTTCTTT. Translating it yields CASSQDSTPSREAFF.

The V gene is TRBV19, the J gene TRBJ1-4; 8 bases are shared with TRBD1. The germline V gene has CDR1 LNHDA and CDR2 SQIVND (reference sequence). This CDR3 contains 16 residues. J lost 0 bases, V lost 4 bases, and 4 bases had no gene match. The CDR3, as DNA: TGTGCCAGTAGTAACGACAGGGGATCAACTAATGAAAAACTGTTTTTT. Protein product: CASSNDRGSTNEKLFF.

V usage is TRBV19 and J usage is TRBJ2-7, with TRBD2 matching 9 bases. Trimming removed 6 bases from V and 0 bases from J; junction bases left unmatched: 6. The CDR3 is 15 amino acids. In germline, CDR1 is LNHDA, CDR2 SQIVND (reference sequence). CDR3 sequence: CASRKGGRASYEQYF. The CDR3 nucleotides are TGTGCCAGTAGAAAGGGCGGGAGGGCCTCCTACGAGCAGTACTTC. Based on the CDR3 plus reference TRBV19 and TRBJ2-7, the full variable domain is DGGITQSPKYLFRKEGQNVTLSCEQNLNHDAMYWYRQDPGQGLRLIYYSQIVNDFQKGDIAEGYSVSREKKESFPLTVTSAQKNPTAFYLCASRKGGRASYEQYFGPGTRLTVT.